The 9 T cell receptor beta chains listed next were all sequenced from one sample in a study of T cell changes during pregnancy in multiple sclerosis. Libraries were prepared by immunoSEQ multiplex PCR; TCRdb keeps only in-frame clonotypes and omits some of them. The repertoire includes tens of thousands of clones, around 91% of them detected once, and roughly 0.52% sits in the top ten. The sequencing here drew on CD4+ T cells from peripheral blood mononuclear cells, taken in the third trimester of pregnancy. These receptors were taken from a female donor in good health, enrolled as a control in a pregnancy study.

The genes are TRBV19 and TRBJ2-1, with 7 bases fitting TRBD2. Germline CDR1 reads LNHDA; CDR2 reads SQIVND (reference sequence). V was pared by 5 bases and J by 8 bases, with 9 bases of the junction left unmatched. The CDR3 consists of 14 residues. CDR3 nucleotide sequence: TGTGCCAGTAGTTGGGAGGGCCGTATCGATGAGCAGTTCTTC. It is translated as CASSWEGRIDEQFF.

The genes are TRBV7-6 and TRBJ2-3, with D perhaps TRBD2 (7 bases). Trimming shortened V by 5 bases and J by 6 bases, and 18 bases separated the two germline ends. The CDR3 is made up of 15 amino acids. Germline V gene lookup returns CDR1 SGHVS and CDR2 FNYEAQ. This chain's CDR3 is CASSPGGGGWDTQYF. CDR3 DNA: TGTGCCAGCAGCCCGGGGGGCGGGGGCTGGGATACGCAGTATTTT.

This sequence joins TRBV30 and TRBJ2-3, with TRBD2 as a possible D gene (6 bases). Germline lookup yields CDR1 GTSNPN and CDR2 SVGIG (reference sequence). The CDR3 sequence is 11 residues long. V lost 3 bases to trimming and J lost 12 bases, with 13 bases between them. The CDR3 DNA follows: TGTGCCTGGAGGGACCGGGACTTTCAGTATTTT. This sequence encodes CAWRDRDFQYF.

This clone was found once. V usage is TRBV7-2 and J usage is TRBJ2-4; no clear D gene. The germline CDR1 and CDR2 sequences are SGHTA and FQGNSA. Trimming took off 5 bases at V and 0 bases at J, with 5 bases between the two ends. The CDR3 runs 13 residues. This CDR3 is CASSVLAKNIQYF. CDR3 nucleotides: TGTGCCAGCAGCGTCCTAGCCAAAAACATTCAGTACTTC.

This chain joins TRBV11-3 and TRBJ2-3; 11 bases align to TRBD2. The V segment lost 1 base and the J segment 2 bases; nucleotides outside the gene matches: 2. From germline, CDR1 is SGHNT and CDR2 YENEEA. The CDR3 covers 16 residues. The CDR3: CASSLVSGGATDTQYF. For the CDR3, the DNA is TGTGCCAGCAGCTTAGTTAGCGGGGGGGCCACAGATACGCAGTATTTT.

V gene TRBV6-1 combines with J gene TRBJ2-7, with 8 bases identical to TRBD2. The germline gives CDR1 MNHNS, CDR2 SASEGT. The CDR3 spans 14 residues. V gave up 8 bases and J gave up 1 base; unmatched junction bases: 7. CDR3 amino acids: CASGATSASYEQYF. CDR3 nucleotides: TGTGCCAGCGGGGCGACTAGCGCTTCCTACGAGCAGTACTTC.

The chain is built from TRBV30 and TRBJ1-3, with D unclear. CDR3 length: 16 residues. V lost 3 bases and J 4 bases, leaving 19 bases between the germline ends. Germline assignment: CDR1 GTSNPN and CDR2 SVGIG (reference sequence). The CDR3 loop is CAWSSITTVTGNTIYF. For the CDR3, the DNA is TGTGCCTGGAGCTCCATAACCACTGTCACCGGAAACACCATATATTTT.

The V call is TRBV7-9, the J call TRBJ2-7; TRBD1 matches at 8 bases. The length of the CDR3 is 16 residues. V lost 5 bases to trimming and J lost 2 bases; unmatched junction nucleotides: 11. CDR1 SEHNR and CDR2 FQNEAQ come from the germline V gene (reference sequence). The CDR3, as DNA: TGTGCCAGCAGCCCCCTGGTGGGGACAGGCGCCTACGAGCAGTACTTC. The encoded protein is CASSPLVGTGAYEQYF.

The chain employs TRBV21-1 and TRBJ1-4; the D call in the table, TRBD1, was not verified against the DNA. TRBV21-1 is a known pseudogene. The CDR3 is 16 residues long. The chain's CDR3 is CASSPMEGALSEKLFF. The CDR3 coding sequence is TGTGCCAGCAGCCCAATGGAGGGGGCCCTTAGTGAAAAACTGTTTTTT.